This TCR beta chain appears in the sequencing data of a study of response to subunit inactivated influenza vaccine. Via MiXCR, TCRdb re-called the RT-PCR reads, giving one row per CDR3 protein. The sample carries 500,000 to 600,000 distinct CDR3 sequences, approximately 13% recorded once. Study-wide findings and caveats: Authors suggested seasonal influenza vaccinations each recruit few new T cells.

The CDR3 loop spans 14 amino acids. Germline V gene sequence: CDR1 ENHRY, CDR2 SYGVKD. V gave up 3 bases and J gave up 5 bases, with 13 bases separating them. Comments on this clonotype: Its cognate antigen is unknown.

The TCR originated in a man aged 45-60 years who received an inactivated influenza vaccine. The source material was PBMCs from blood, sampled more than 35 days after vaccination. The chain carries TRBV10-3 and TRBJ2-5; D call uncertain. The CDR3 spells CAISEAGRAETQYF. The CDR3 DNA reads as TGTGCCATCAGTGAAGCCGGTAGGGCCGAGACCCAGTACTTC.